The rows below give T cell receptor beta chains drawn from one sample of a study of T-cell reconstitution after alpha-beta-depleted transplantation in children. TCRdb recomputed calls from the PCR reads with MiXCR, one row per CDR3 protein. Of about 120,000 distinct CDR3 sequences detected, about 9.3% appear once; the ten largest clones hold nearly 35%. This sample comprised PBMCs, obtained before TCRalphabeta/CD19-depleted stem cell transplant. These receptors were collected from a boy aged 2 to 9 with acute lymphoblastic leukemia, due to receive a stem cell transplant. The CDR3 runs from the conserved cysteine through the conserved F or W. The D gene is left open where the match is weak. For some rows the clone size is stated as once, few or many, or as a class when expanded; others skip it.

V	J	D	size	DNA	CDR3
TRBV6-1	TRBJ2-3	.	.	TGTGCCAGCAGGAGTGAGGGCACAGATACGCAGTATTTT	CASRSEGTDTQYF
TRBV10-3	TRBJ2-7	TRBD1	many	TGTGCCAACAAGTCACGGGACAGCTCCTACGAGCAGTACTTC	CANKSRDSSYEQYF
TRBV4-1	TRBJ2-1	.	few	TGCGCCAGCAGCCAAGGGCCCGGGGCCGCGAACAATGAGCAGTTCTTC	CASSQGPGAANNEQFF
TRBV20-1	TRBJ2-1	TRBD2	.	TGCAGTGCTAGAGAGTTTGTAGGACTAGCGGGAGGGGCCTACAATGAGCAGTTCTTC	CSAREFVGLAGGAYNEQFF
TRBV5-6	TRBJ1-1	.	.	TGTGCCAGCGGGGAGGGGACTGAAGCTTTCTTT	CASGEGTEAFF
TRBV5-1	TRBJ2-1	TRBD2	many	TGCGCCAGCAGCTTGGTACCCCCTAGCGGGAGAATGGTTGAGCAGTTCTTC	CASSLVPPSGRMVEQFF
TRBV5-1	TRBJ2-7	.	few	TGCGCCAGCAGCTTGGGCCCCTTATGGATCACCTCCTACGAGCAGTACTTC	CASSLGPLWITSYEQYF
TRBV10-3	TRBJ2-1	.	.	TGTGCCATCAGTGAGATCCTTTACAATGAGCAGTTCTTC	CAISEILYNEQFF
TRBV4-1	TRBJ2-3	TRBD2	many	TGCGCCAGCAGCACGACTAGCGGGTCTAGCACAGATACGCAGTATTTT	CASSTTSGSSTDTQYF
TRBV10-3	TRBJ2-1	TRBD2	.	TGTGCCATCAGTGCATCTAGCGGGGCCAAGCAAAGCGATGAGCAGTTCTTC	CAISASSGAKQSDEQFF
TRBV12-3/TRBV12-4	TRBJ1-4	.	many	TGTGCCAGCAGTTTGAAGGGAAACAGGGCTGAAAAACTGTTTTTT	CASSLKGNRAEKLFF
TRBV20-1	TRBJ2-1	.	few	TGCAGTGCTGACGTTGGGGCGGGTGAGCAGTTCTTC	CSADVGAGEQFF
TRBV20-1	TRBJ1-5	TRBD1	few	TGCAGTGCGCGTACAGGGGGGGTTCAGCCCCAGCATTTT	CSARTGGVQPQHF
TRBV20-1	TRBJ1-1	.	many	TGCAGTGCTAGAGATGCAGGGACCATGAACACTGAAGCTTTCTTT	CSARDAGTMNTEAFF
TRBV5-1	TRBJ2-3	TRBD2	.	TGCGCCAGCAGCCTAGGGACTAGCGGGAGTACAGATACGCAGTATTTT	CASSLGTSGSTDTQYF
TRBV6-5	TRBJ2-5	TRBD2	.	TGTGCCAGCAGTTACTCCGGACTAGCGGGAGGGGAGACCCAGTACTTC	CASSYSGLAGGETQYF
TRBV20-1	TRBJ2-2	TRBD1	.	TGCAGTGCCGGACAGGGCAACACCGGGGAGCTGTTTTTT	CSAGQGNTGELFF
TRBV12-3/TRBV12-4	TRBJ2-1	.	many	TGTGCCAGCAGTAAACTAGACAATGAGCAGTTCTTC	CASSKLDNEQFF
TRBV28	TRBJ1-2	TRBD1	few	TGTGCCAGCAGTTCCGGACAGGGTATAAACTATGGCTACACCTTC	CASSSGQGINYGYTF
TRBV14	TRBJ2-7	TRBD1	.	TGTGCCAGCAGCCAACACAGGGGCGCCTACGAGCAGTACTTC	CASSQHRGAYEQYF
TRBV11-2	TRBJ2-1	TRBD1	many	TGTGCCAGCACCGAAAGGGGACAGAATCTTAATGAGCAGTTCTTC	CASTERGQNLNEQFF
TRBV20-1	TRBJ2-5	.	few	TGCAGTGCTAGAGCCTACGGGGCAGCTCGAGGCCGAGAGACCCAGTACTTC	CSARAYGAARGRETQYF
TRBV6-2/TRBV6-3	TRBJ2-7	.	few	TGTGCCAGCAGAAACAGCGTCTACGAGCAGTACTTC	CASRNSVYEQYF
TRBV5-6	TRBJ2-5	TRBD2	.	TGTGCCAGCAGCTTTCTGCGGGGGGAGACCCAGTACTTC	CASSFLRGETQYF
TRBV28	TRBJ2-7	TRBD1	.	TGTGCCAGCGGAAATACCGACAGGGAATCCTCCTACGAGCAGTACTTC	CASGNTDRESSYEQYF
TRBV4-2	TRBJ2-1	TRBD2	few	TGTGCCAGCAGCCATCCCGGGACTAGCGGATCTGAGCAGTTCTTC	CASSHPGTSGSEQFF
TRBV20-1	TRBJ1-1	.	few	TGCAGTGCTTCCTCCCTGGGGGGGATGAACACTGAAGCTTTCTTT	CSASSLGGMNTEAFF
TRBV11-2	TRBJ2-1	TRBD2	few	TGTGCCAGCAGCCTGGGATCGTTGGGAGGGGTGAATGAGCAGTTCTTC	CASSLGSLGGVNEQFF
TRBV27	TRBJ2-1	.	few	TGTGCCAGCACTACGTCACTGGTCGGGAATGAGCAGTTCTTC	CASTTSLVGNEQFF
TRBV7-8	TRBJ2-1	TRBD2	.	TGTGCCAGCAGCAAGACTAGCGGCAGCTCCTACAATGAGCAGTTCTTC	CASSKTSGSSYNEQFF
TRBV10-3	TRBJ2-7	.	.	TGTGCCATCAGTGAGTCGGGAAGGGACCCTTGGGGCTACGAGCAGTACTTC	CAISESGRDPWGYEQYF
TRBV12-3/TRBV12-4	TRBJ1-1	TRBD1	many	TGTGCCAGCAGTCGATTCGGGACAGGGGCGGGAGCTTTCTTT	CASSRFGTGAGAFF
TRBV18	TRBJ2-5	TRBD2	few	TGTGCCAGCTCACCTCGGACTAGCGGCTCACTCCCCAACCGGCAAGAGACCCAGTACTTC	CASSPRTSGSLPNRQETQYF
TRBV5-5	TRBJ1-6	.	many	TGTGCCAGCAGCTTGGGGAGCTGGACAGAAGAGGGTCATTCACCCCTCCACTTT	CASSLGSWTEEGHSPLHF
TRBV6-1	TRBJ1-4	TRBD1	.	TGTGCCAGCAGTGGATCCGGGACAGGGCGTGAAAAACTGTTTTTT	CASSGSGTGREKLFF
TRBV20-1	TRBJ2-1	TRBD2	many	TGCAGTGCTAGATCATGGACTAGCGGGGGATCAAGCTCCTACAATGAGCAGTTCTTC	CSARSWTSGGSSSYNEQFF
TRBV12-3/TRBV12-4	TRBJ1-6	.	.	TGTGCCAGCAGTCAGACCGAAACCAGTTCACCCCTCCACTTT	CASSQTETSSPLHF
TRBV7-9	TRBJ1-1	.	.	TGTGCCAGCAGCTTAAGGAACTTGAAGGAATCTGAAGCTTTCTTT	CASSLRNLKESEAFF
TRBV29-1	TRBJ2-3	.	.	TGCAGCGTTGGGAGCGGCACAGATACGCAGTATTTT	CSVGSGTDTQYF
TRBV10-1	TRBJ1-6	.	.	TGCGCCAGCAGTTCAGGAGGAAATAATTCACCCCTCCACTTT	CASSSGGNNSPLHF
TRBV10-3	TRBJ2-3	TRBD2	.	TGTGCCTCCACGGGGACTAGCGGGAGCCAAAGCACAGATACGCAGTATTTT	CASTGTSGSQSTDTQYF
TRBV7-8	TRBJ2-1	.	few	TGTGCCAGCAGCTTCGGGGCAGGGAGGAATGAGCAGTTCTTC	CASSFGAGRNEQFF
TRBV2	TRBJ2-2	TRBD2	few	TGTGCCAGCAGTGAACCTTGGCGGGAGGGCCGCACCGGGGAGCTGTTTTTT	CASSEPWREGRTGELFF
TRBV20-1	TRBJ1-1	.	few	TGCAGTGCTAGATACCAGGGTATCATGAACACTGAAGCTTTCTTT	CSARYQGIMNTEAFF
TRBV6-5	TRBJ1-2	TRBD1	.	TGTGCCAGCAGTTACGTAAGACAGGGTCCCGGCGGCTACACCTTC	CASSYVRQGPGGYTF
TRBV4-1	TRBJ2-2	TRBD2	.	TGCGCCAGCAGCCAAGAAGGTCCGGGACTAGCGGGAGCCTTCAACACCGGGGAGCTGTTTTTT	CASSQEGPGLAGAFNTGELFF
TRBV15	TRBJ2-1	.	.	TGTGCCACCAGCAGAGCGGCGGACTCCTACAATGAGCAGTTCTTC	CATSRAADSYNEQFF
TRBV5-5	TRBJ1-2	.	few	TGTGCCAGCAGCTTGGGCACTACTAACTATGGCTACACCTTC	CASSLGTTNYGYTF
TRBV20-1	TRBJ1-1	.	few	TGCAGTGCTATGGGGGGAATGGCTGAAGCTTTCTTT	CSAMGGMAEAFF
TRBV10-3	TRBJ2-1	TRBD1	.	TGTGCCAGCAACAGGGGGACCTCGGACAATGAGCAGTTCTTC	CASNRGTSDNEQFF
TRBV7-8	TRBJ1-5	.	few	TGTGCCAGCAGTAGGGGAAGAAATAGCAATCAGCCCCAGCATTTT	CASSRGRNSNQPQHF
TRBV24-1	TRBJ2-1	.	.	TGTGCCACCAGTGATTTAGGAGGGGGCGGAAGAAATGAGCAGTTCTTC	CATSDLGGGGRNEQFF
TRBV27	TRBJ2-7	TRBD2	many	TGTGCCAGCAGCTTCCTCGGGACTAGCGGCGAGCAGTACTTC	CASSFLGTSGEQYF
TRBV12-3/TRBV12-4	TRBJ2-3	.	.	TGTGCCAGCAGTTCAGGTTGGCGTTTCAGGACAGATACGCAGTATTTT	CASSSGWRFRTDTQYF
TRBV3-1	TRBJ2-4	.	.	TGTGCCAGCAGCCAAGGAGGAGGGGTTAGGAAAAACATTCAGTACTTC	CASSQGGGVRKNIQYF